This T cell receptor beta chain was identified in a study of blood T cells in healthy people across ages. Overall study results and limits: The long-lived group displayed more naive CD4+ cells, plus higher diversity, than the aged donors did. Observed TCR beta diversity showed a strong correlation with the percentage of naive T cells as measured by flow cytometry.

Donors each provided about 10 milliliters of peripheral blood. For this clonotype: Its antigen is still unknown.

It was with a sample-barcoded 5' primer and a J-beta primer mix that a second PCR of about 7 to 12 cycles was run. Each TCR beta cDNA got a 12-nucleotide random molecular identifier. TCRdb redid the calling of the 5' RACE reads with MiXCR, one entry per CDR3 protein. The repertoire holds about 810,000 distinct CDR3 sequences, with about 37% as singletons. This TCR was recovered from a man between 18 and 29 years old in good health. The sample was blood.

The CDR3 reads CASTAPAGLQAFF. The CDR3 region has the DNA TGTGCCAGCACTGCACCTGCAGGGCTCCAAGCTTTCTTT. The V call is TRBV12-3 or TRBV12-4, the J call TRBJ1-1, with a weak D call TRBD1 (5 bases). The CDR3 runs 13 residues. Trimming shortened V by 7 bases and J by 9 bases, and 18 bases separated the two germline ends.